The clone carrying this T cell receptor beta chain was picked up a small number of times. Antigen unknown. Unique molecular identifiers were incorporated when the TCRbeta library was constructed. TCRdb re-derived calls from the PCR reads in MiXCR, one entry per CDR3 protein. The sample contains about 510,000 distinct CDR3 sequences, about an eighth of which appear only once. V was shortened by 3 bases and J by 9 bases, with 14 bases between the two germline ends. This CDR3 contains 13 residues. Germline V lookup: CDR1 KGHSH, CDR2 LQKENI. This entry comes from a study of T-cell reconstitution after alpha-beta-depleted transplantation in children. Notes on the study in general: Several hundred graft clones that had expanded were reportedly the source of alpha-beta T cells about two months after transplant.

The receptor was derived from a female patient aged 2-15 years who had a stem cell transplant for aplastic anemia, so the T cells may come from the graft donor. Source: PBMCs, mostly from graft donor cells, taken 180 days after TCRalphabeta/CD19-depleted stem cell transplant. The chain is built from TRBV18 and TRBJ2-5, with D uncertain. The CDR3 protein is CASSPPRASAQYF. CDR3 bases: TGTGCCAGCTCACCCCCCCGTGCTTCGGCCCAGTACTTC.